These 17 T cell receptor beta chains originate from one sample sequenced in a study of control samples from healthy donors and cancer patients. Sequencing used immunoSEQ multiplex PCR; TCRdb keeps in-frame clones, though not all of them. The table shows around 140,000 clones, with around 94% occurring only once. Sequences were obtained from blood. These receptors came from a man in his forties in good health.

The genes are TRBV9 and TRBJ1-5; tentatively, D is TRBD1 (5 bases). In germline, CDR1 is SGDLS, CDR2 YYNGEE. Trimming took 0 bases from V and 5 from J, leaving 9 bases between them. The CDR3 extends over 14 amino acids. CDR3 nucleotide sequence: TGTGCCAGCAGCGTAGGGGGGAGTCATCAGCCCCAGCATTTT. Amino acid sequence: CASSVGGSHQPQHF.

The chain joins TRBV3-1 (or the pseudogene TRBV3-2) to TRBJ1-3; TRBD1 matches 8 bases. The trim removed 1 base at V and 4 bases at J, leaving 9 bases unmatched. The CDR3 consists of 17 residues. Germline V lookup: CDR1 LGHDT, CDR2 YNNKEL (reference sequence). Here the CDR3 DNA reads TGTGCCAGCAGCCAAGCCCCGGCAGGGGGCACGGGAAACACCATATATTTT. Its translation is CASSQAPAGGTGNTIYF.

DNA for the CDR3: TGTGCCAGCCCGGGACAGGGCTTGTTCGGTTTGCCCCTCCACTTT. This encodes CASPGQGLFGLPLHF. The chain combines TRBV19 with TRBJ1-6; 9 bases agree with TRBD1. With V trimmed by 9 bases and J by 13 bases, 16 bases remained unmatched. CDR1 and CDR2 (germline): LNHDA, SQIVND (reference sequence). The CDR3 loop spans 15 amino acids.

V and J are TRBV14 and TRBJ2-1; no clear D gene. The CDR3 loop spans 13 amino acids. The V gene's germline CDR1 is SGHDN and CDR2 FVKESK. Trimming stripped 0 bases from V and 12 bases from J, with 12 bases between. The CDR3 DNA sequence: TGTGCCAGCAGCCAAGATATACCCCGAGGGCAGTTCTTC. It encodes CASSQDIPRGQFF.

CDR3 residues: CASSAHLSGTIADQPQHF. CDR3 DNA sequence: TGTGCCAGCAGTGCGCATTTATCCGGGACAATAGCTGATCAGCCCCAGCATTTT. This chain links TRBV2 with TRBJ1-5, with D perhaps TRBD1 (6 bases). CDR3 size: 18 residues. In germline, CDR1 is SNHLY, CDR2 FYNNEI. Trimming shortened V by 4 bases and J by 5 bases, and 24 bases separated the two germline ends.

The rearrangement links TRBV19 to TRBJ2-7; 8 nucleotides match TRBD2. The CDR3 is made up of 13 amino acids. CDR1 is LNHDA, CDR2 SQIVND, per germline (reference sequence). V lost 10 bases to trimming and J lost 5 bases; unmatched junction nucleotides: 10. CDR3: CATRTAGVHEQYF. CDR3 bases: TGTGCCACCCGGACAGCGGGGGTGCACGAGCAGTACTTC.

This sequence joins TRBV2 and TRBJ2-7; D ambiguous. The V gene's germline CDR1 is SNHLY and CDR2 FYNNEI. V lost 6 bases, J lost 6 bases, and 6 bases lay in between. The CDR3 sequence is 10 residues long. The CDR3 spells CASSYFEQYF. DNA for the CDR3: TGTGCCAGCAGCTATTTCGAGCAGTACTTC.

The chain has TRBV28 and TRBJ1-1, with 7 bases fitting TRBD1. The CDR3 spans 15 residues. The V gene end was trimmed by 6 bases and the J gene end by 0 bases; junction bases not matched to a gene: 7. Germline lookup yields CDR1 MDHEN and CDR2 SYDVKM. Written as DNA, the CDR3 is TGTGCCAGCAGGAAAGACAGGGACATGAACACTGAAGCTTTCTTT. Translated, it gives CASRKDRDMNTEAFF.

The chain links TRBV5-1 to TRBJ1-6; 9 bases are a match to TRBD1. V lost 3 bases, J lost 7 bases, and 2 bases stayed unmatched. Germline V lookup: CDR1 SGHRS, CDR2 YFSETQ. The CDR3 extends over 14 amino acids. CDR3 amino acids: CASSSGTGNSPLHF. For the CDR3, the DNA is TGCGCCAGCAGCTCCGGGACAGGGAATTCACCCCTCCACTTT.

V is TRBV4-3 and J is TRBJ1-2, with 12 bases that match TRBD1. V gave up 0 bases and J gave up 4 bases; unmatched junction bases: 9. CDR3 length equals 18 residues. Germline V gene lookup returns CDR1 LGHNA and CDR2 YSLEER. The CDR3 sequence: CASSQEAGQGAVVYGYTF. CDR3 DNA: TGCGCCAGCAGCCAAGAGGCGGGACAGGGGGCAGTAGTCTATGGCTACACCTTC.

The V call is TRBV6-2 or TRBV6-3, the J call TRBJ2-7, with 8 bases lining up with TRBD2. V trimming: 6 bases; J trimming: 1 base; junction bases outside the gene matches: 5. The CDR3 consists of 14 residues. The germline V gene encodes CDR1 MNHEY and CDR2 SVGEGT. CDR3 bases: TGTGCCAGCAGCCGTAGCGGGGCTTCCTACGAGCAGTACTTC. It translates to CASSRSGASYEQYF.

The genes are TRBV5-1 and TRBJ2-5, with 8 nucleotides matching TRBD2. The CDR3 is 15 amino acids. The germline V gene encodes CDR1 SGHRS and CDR2 YFSETQ. The ends lost 1 base at V and 2 bases at J; junction bases unmatched: 4. The CDR3 bases are TGCGCCAGCAGCTTGATATCGGGGGGGCAAGAGACCCAGTACTTC. Translated, it gives CASSLISGGQETQYF.

This chain connects TRBV4-1 to TRBJ2-7; either TRBD1 or TRBD2 may supply D (5 bases each). This CDR3 has 17 residues. The germline V and J ends were trimmed by 4 bases and 5 bases, with 24 bases remaining between them. Germline V CDR1 and CDR2: MGHRA, YSYEKL. CDR3 region: CASSPLMTSRGPHEQYF. CDR3 bases: TGCGCCAGCAGCCCATTGATGACGTCGAGGGGCCCCCACGAGCAGTACTTC.

The sample holds one count of this clone. The gene calls are TRBV6-2 or TRBV6-3 and TRBJ2-4; no definite D call. The CDR3 length is 12 residues. Germline CDR1 MNHEY, CDR2 SVGEGT. Trimming pared 4 bases from V and 7 bases from J, leaving 8 bases between. The CDR3 spells CASSSRPNIQYF. The CDR3 DNA is TGTGCCAGCAGTTCAAGACCCAACATTCAGTACTTC.

This clone appeared once. The chain links TRBV4-3 to TRBJ1-5; D gene ambiguous. The CDR3 covers 15 residues. V was trimmed by 1 base and J by 7 bases, leaving 14 bases between them. Per germline, CDR1 LGHNA and CDR2 YSLEER. In DNA, the CDR3 is TGCGCCAGCAGCCAAGTTGTCGGTTCTTTCCAGCCCCAGCATTTT. Its translation: CASSQVVGSFQPQHF.

The J gene is TRBJ2-5, the V gene TRBV7-8; possibly TRBD2 for D (6 bases). V lost 7 bases and J 1 base, leaving 16 bases between the germline ends. Germline V gene sequence: CDR1 SGHVS, CDR2 FQNEAQ. The CDR3 runs to 15 residues. CDR3 protein: CASNTLGGLQETQYF. The CDR3 bases are TGTGCCAGCAACACTTTGGGGGGTCTCCAAGAGACCCAGTACTTC.

The genes are TRBV6-6 and TRBJ2-3, with D maybe TRBD1 (6 bases). The length of the CDR3 is 14 residues. V was trimmed by 4 bases and J by 2 bases, leaving 10 bases between them. Germline CDR1 and CDR2: MNHNY and SVGAGI (reference sequence). The CDR3 bases are TGTGCCAGCAGTTCCCGGACAGTCACAGATACGCAGTATTTT. Translation gives CASSSRTVTDTQYF.